The 23 T cell receptor beta chains listed next were all sequenced from one sample in a study of blood T cell repertoires in COVID-19. Produced via immunoSEQ multiplex PCR; TCRdb's table is partial and in-frame only. The sample has 84,000 or so clones, around four fifths seen once. Sequenced material: peripheral blood. Receptors originate from a man between 70 and 80 years old with acute or convalescent COVID-19.

The rearrangement links TRBV5-1 to TRBJ2-3; 8 positions agree with TRBD2. CDR1 and CDR2 from the germline V gene are SGHRS and YFSETQ. The CDR3 extends over 14 amino acids. J gave up 2 bases and V 3 bases, and 2 bases lay outside the gene matches. As DNA, the CDR3 is TGCGCCAGCAGCTCTGGACTAGCCACAGATACGCAGTATTTT. Its protein is CASSSGLATDTQYF. Together with reference TRBV5-1 and TRBJ2-3, the CDR3 gives the full variable domain: KAGVTQTPRYLIKTRGQQVTLSCSPISGHRSVSWYQQTPGQGLQFLFEYFSETQRNKGNFPGRFSGRQFSNSRSEMNVSTLELGDSALYLCASSSGLATDTQYFGPGTRLTVL.

This clone was observed a few times. The chain has TRBV6-5 and TRBJ1-1, with D possibly being TRBD1 (6 bases). V lost 8 bases and J 4 bases, leaving 20 bases between the germline ends. The CDR3 consists of 15 residues. In germline, CDR1 is MNHEY, CDR2 SVGAGI. In DNA form, the CDR3 reads TGTGCCAGCGCCAAAGAAGGGGGAAGGGGCACTGAAGCTTTCTTT. Its translation: CASAKEGGRGTEAFF.

This chain joins TRBV6-5 and TRBJ1-1; 7 nucleotides align to TRBD1. Unmatched junction bases numbered 8, after V lost 0 bases and J lost 4 bases. Germline CDR1 is MNHEY and CDR2 is SVGAGI. The CDR3 is made up of 16 amino acids. The CDR3 reads CASSYSTTGQITEAFF. Written as DNA, the CDR3 is TGTGCCAGCAGTTACTCTACGACAGGGCAGATCACTGAAGCTTTCTTT.

The J gene is TRBJ2-3, the V gene TRBV6-5; 12 positions match TRBD1. Germline CDR1 MNHEY, CDR2 SVGAGI. V was pared by 6 bases and J by 4 bases, with 2 bases of the junction left unmatched. The CDR3 covers 14 residues. The CDR3 here is CASRGTGGADTQYF. CDR3 nucleotide sequence: TGTGCCAGCAGGGGGACAGGGGGCGCAGATACGCAGTATTTT.

The chain links TRBV29-1 to TRBJ2-1, with a weak D call TRBD1 (5 bases). Per the germline V gene, CDR1 is SQVTM and CDR2 is ANQGSEA. V was trimmed by 7 bases and J by 4 bases, leaving 8 bases between them. The CDR3 contains 11 residues. CDR3 residues: CSGTKYNEQFF. The CDR3 DNA reads TGCAGCGGGACAAAATACAATGAGCAGTTCTTC.

The chain recombines TRBV4-2 with TRBJ1-3, with no clear D. The CDR3 totals 15 residues. V was trimmed by 0 bases and J by 0 bases, leaving 6 bases between them. CDR1 is LGHNA, CDR2 YNFKEQ, per germline. The CDR3 sequence is CASSQDNGSGNTIYF. The CDR3 bases are TGTGCCAGCAGCCAAGATAACGGCTCTGGAAACACCATATATTTT.

The V call is TRBV7-9, the J call TRBJ2-1; tentatively, D is TRBD1 (6 bases). Trimming pared 5 bases from V and 7 bases from J, leaving 21 bases between. This CDR3 spans 16 amino acids. The germline gives CDR1 SEHNR, CDR2 FQNEAQ (reference sequence). This chain's CDR3 is CASSPPEGVQVNEQFF. The CDR3 nucleotides read TGTGCCAGCAGCCCACCCGAGGGGGTCCAGGTGAATGAGCAGTTCTTC.

This chain joins TRBV14 and TRBJ1-1, with TRBD1 matching 12 bases. CDR3 length: 16 amino acids. The J segment lost 3 bases and the V segment lost 4 bases, leaving 6 bases of the junction unmatched. Germline assignment: CDR1 SGHDN and CDR2 FVKESK. CDR3 in amino acids: CASSRPGQGADTEAFF. The CDR3 coding sequence is TGTGCCAGCAGCCGTCCGGGACAGGGGGCTGACACTGAAGCTTTCTTT.

The rearrangement links TRBV7-6 to TRBJ2-3; maybe TRBD1 (5 bases). CDR1 and CDR2 from the germline V gene are SGHVS and FNYEAQ. The V and J ends lost 1 base and 5 bases respectively, with 10 bases between them. The CDR3 is made up of 14 amino acids. This CDR3 is CASSLGRELDTQYF. In nucleotides, the CDR3 is TGTGCCAGCAGCTTAGGCAGGGAATTAGATACGCAGTATTTT. Full variable domain (rest looked up from reference TRBV7-6 and TRBJ2-3): GAGVSQSPRYKVTKRGQDVALRCDPISGHVSLYWYRQALGQGPEFLTYFNYEAQQDKSGLPNDRFSAERPEGSISTLTIQRTEQRDSAMYRCASSLGRELDTQYFGPGTRLTVL.

The chain carries TRBV7-2 and TRBJ2-1; TRBD2 agrees at 8 bases. CDR1 is SGHTA, CDR2 FQGNSA, per germline. With 6 bases clipped from V and 7 bases from J, the junction kept 11 bases outside the gene matches. This CDR3 region has 15 residues. The CDR3 nucleotides are TGTGCCAGCAGTTCCGGGGGGGCCATTGGAAATGAGCAGTTCTTC. This gives the protein CASSSGGAIGNEQFF.

The chain recombines TRBV7-2 with TRBJ2-7; D possibly corresponds to TRBD2 (6 bases). Trimming took 5 bases from V and 4 from J, leaving 15 bases between them. Germline values: CDR1 SGHTA, CDR2 FQGNSA. CDR3 length: 14 residues. The CDR3 reads CASSIRDGGYEQYF. CDR3 DNA: TGTGCCAGCAGCATCCGGGACGGGGGTTACGAGCAGTACTTC.

The rearrangement links TRBV4-2 to TRBJ1-1; D may be TRBD1 (6 bases). Trimming left V 1 base short and J 5 bases short, with 11 bases between. This CDR3 spans 14 amino acids. The germline V gene has CDR1 LGHNA and CDR2 YNFKEQ. In DNA, the CDR3 is TGTGCCAGCAGCCAAGGAACAGGGTGGACTGAAGCTTTCTTT. It yields the protein CASSQGTGWTEAFF.

This chain links TRBV4-1 with TRBJ1-2; no definite D call. Germline CDR1 and CDR2: MGHRA and YSYEKL. The ends were cut back, 1 base at V and 5 bases at J, with 11 bases in the middle. The CDR3 spans 14 residues. The CDR3 loop is CASSQGIGDYGYTF. CDR3 sequence (DNA): TGCGCCAGCAGCCAAGGCATCGGGGATTATGGCTACACCTTC.

This rearrangement joins TRBV19 to TRBJ2-7, with D tentatively TRBD2 (6 bases). The CDR3 sequence is 14 residues long. In germline, CDR1 is LNHDA, CDR2 SQIVND (reference sequence). Trimming took 3 bases from V and 7 from J, leaving 16 bases between them. The CDR3 nucleotides read TGTGCCAGTAGTATCGGGACTCCTACGGGGGAGCAGTACTTC. It encodes CASSIGTPTGEQYF.

This clone showed up just a few times. The chain uses TRBV18 and TRBJ1-1, with no clear D. The V gene lost 6 bases and the J gene lost 0 bases, with 11 bases spanning the gap. CDR3 length equals 14 residues. Germline CDR1 KGHSH, CDR2 LQKENI. The DNA for the CDR3 is TGTGCCAGCTCGGTGCTTGAGTTGAACACTGAAGCTTTCTTT. Its translation is CASSVLELNTEAFF.

V gene TRBV5-1 combines with J gene TRBJ1-5; D is perhaps TRBD1 (5 bases). This CDR3 spans 15 amino acids. V lost 0 bases, J lost 7 bases, and 14 bases lay in between. Germline V gene data show CDR1 as SGHRS and CDR2 as YFSETQ. The CDR3 sequence is CASSLAGGEGQPQHF. The DNA of the CDR3 is TGCGCCAGCAGCTTGGCCGGGGGTGAAGGGCAGCCCCAGCATTTT.

This clone was observed many times. J is TRBJ2-3 and V is TRBV7-3; 11 nucleotides line up with TRBD2. V dropped 4 bases and J dropped 2; count of bases not matched to a gene: 14. In germline, CDR1 is SGHTA, CDR2 FQGTGA. The CDR3 contains 19 residues. This CDR3 is CASSSKGRLAGRNTDTQYF. Here the CDR3 DNA reads TGTGCCAGCAGCTCCAAGGGGAGACTAGCGGGGCGTAACACAGATACGCAGTATTTT.

For this clone: A read error may account for a junction end that differs from germline. V usage is TRBV6-1 and J usage is TRBJ2-7; 9 nucleotides align to TRBD1. Germline loops: CDR1 MNHNS, CDR2 SASEGT. The CDR3 loop spans 14 amino acids. Here the CDR3 DNA reads TGTGCCAGCAGCGAAGCGACAGGGGGAACCGAGCAGTACTTC. This codes for CASSEATGGTEQYF.

The CDR3 coding sequence is TGCGCCAGCAGCCCGGACAGGGCCACAGATACGCAGTATTTT. As protein: CASSPDRATDTQYF. This chain joins TRBV5-1 and TRBJ2-3, with 8 bases that match TRBD1. Trimming at V came to 4 bases and at J to 2 bases, leaving 3 bases not matched to a gene. The CDR3 spans 14 residues. Germline V gene lookup returns CDR1 SGHRS and CDR2 YFSETQ.

V is TRBV18 and J is TRBJ1-1, with TRBD1 matching over 7 bases. Germline lookup yields CDR1 KGHSH and CDR2 LQKENI. V gave up 2 bases and J gave up 1 base; unmatched junction bases: 4. The CDR3 length is 15 residues. The chain's CDR3 is CASSPKTGWNTEAFF. In DNA, the CDR3 is TGTGCCAGCTCACCAAAGACAGGGTGGAACACTGAAGCTTTCTTT.

This clone was detected once. The chain couples TRBV12-3 or TRBV12-4 to TRBJ2-1; D perhaps matches TRBD1 (6 bases). The CDR3 contains 13 residues. Trimming removed 6 bases at V and 4 bases at J, with 10 bases between. The CDR3 DNA sequence: TGTGCCAGCAGCACAGGGATGTACAATGAGCAGTTCTTC. This translates into CASSTGMYNEQFF.

CDR3 DNA: TGTGCCAGCACCGTTAGCTCCTATAATTCACCCCTCCACTTT. Protein: CASTVSSYNSPLHF. The V gene is TRBV2, the J gene TRBJ1-6; D is unclear. CDR1 and CDR2 (germline): SNHLY, FYNNEI. The length of the CDR3 is 14 residues. V was shortened by 7 bases and J by 0 bases, with 7 bases between the two germline ends. Complete variable domain (other parts from reference TRBV2 and TRBJ1-6): EPEVTQTPSHQVTQMGQEVILRCVPISNHLYFYWYRQILGQKVEFLVSFYNNEISEKSEIFDDQFSVERPDGSNFTLKIRSTKLEDSAMYFCASTVSSYNSPLHFGNGTRLTVT.

This clone was found a few times. This sequence joins TRBV7-6 and TRBJ2-2; TRBD1 aligns across 7 bases. Trimming took 5 bases from V and 2 from J; bases not matched to a gene: 11. This CDR3 comprises 17 residues. Germline-derived CDR1 and CDR2 are SGHVS and FNYEAQ. The CDR3 protein is CASSPQQGYLNTGELFF. The CDR3 nucleotides are TGTGCCAGCAGCCCCCAACAGGGGTATCTTAACACCGGGGAGCTGTTTTTT. Supplemented by reference TRBV7-6 and TRBJ2-2, the full variable domain reads GAGVSQSPRYKVTKRGQDVALRCDPISGHVSLYWYRQALGQGPEFLTYFNYEAQQDKSGLPNDRFSAERPEGSISTLTIQRTEQRDSAMYRCASSPQQGYLNTGELFFGEGSRLTVL.